One and the same sample provided the 7 T cell receptor beta chains below, sequenced in a study of cytomegalovirus exposure and HLA in healthy donors. Libraries were prepared by immunoSEQ multiplex PCR; TCRdb keeps only in-frame clonotypes and omits some of them. The data contain about 150,000 clones, about 89% of them singletons. Sequences were obtained from PBMCs. Every receptor here comes from a woman aged 18-29 years in good health and CMV-seropositive.

The chain combines TRBV30 with TRBJ2-1; TRBD1 might be the D (8 bases). The CDR3 length is 16 residues. CDR1 is GTSNPN, CDR2 SVGIG, per germline (reference sequence). The V gene lost 0 bases and the J gene lost 7 bases, with 19 bases spanning the gap. In DNA, the CDR3 is TGTGCCTGGAGTGTACTACAGGGGGGGAGGCCGAATGAGCAGTTCTTC. Translating gives CAWSVLQGGRPNEQFF. The whole variable domain, filled in from reference TRBV30 and TRBJ2-1, reads SQTIHQWPATLVQPVGSPLSLECTVEGTSNPNLYWYRQAAGRGLQLLFYSVGIGQISSEVPQNLSASRPQDRQFILSSKKLLLSDSGFYLCAWSVLQGGRPNEQFFGPGTRLTVL.

V usage is TRBV19 and J usage is TRBJ2-7; 10 positions agree with TRBD1. This CDR3 has 14 amino acids. CDR1 and CDR2 from the germline V gene are LNHDA and SQIVND (reference sequence). V gave up 5 bases and J gave up 5 bases; unmatched junction bases: 6. The CDR3 DNA reads as TGTGCCAGTAGTCAAGCGGGACAGGGGAACGAGCAGTACTTC. It yields the protein CASSQAGQGNEQYF.

This clone was picked up a small number of times. The chain carries TRBV6-5 and TRBJ1-5; possible D gene TRBD1, 6 bases. CDR1 is MNHEY and CDR2 is SVGAGI in the germline V gene. This CDR3 is built from 14 residues. Between the trimmed V and J ends, which lost 6 bases and 7 bases, there was a span of 16 bases. The CDR3 spells CASRLHRDNQPQHF. CDR3 DNA: TGTGCCAGCAGACTACACAGGGACAACCAGCCCCAGCATTTT.

The V call is TRBV30, the J call TRBJ2-7; D may be TRBD2 (6 bases). The V gene's germline CDR1 is GTSNPN and CDR2 SVGIG (reference sequence). Trimming pared 4 bases from V and 6 bases from J, leaving 16 bases between. The CDR3 is 13 amino acids. The CDR3 sequence: CAWTGTLIGEQYF. CDR3 coding DNA: TGTGCCTGGACCGGGACTTTAATCGGCGAGCAGTACTTC.

This clone showed up just once. This chain links TRBV7-9 with TRBJ1-3; no clear D gene. The CDR3 consists of 15 residues. V dropped 0 bases and J dropped 0 bases, with 6 bases sitting between them. Germline V CDR1 and CDR2: SEHNR, FQNEAQ (reference sequence). The DNA for the CDR3 is TGTGCCAGCAGCTTAGCGGGCTTCTCTGGAAACACCATATATTTT. As protein: CASSLAGFSGNTIYF.

The chain employs TRBV5-1 and TRBJ2-7, with TRBD2 as a possible D gene (6 bases). Per the germline V gene, CDR1 is SGHRS and CDR2 is YFSETQ. The V end was cut by 1 base, the J end by 0 bases, with 11 bases between. This CDR3 contains 15 residues. CDR3 loop: CASSLYGSGSYEQYF. CDR3 nucleotides: TGCGCCAGCAGCTTGTATGGTAGCGGCTCCTACGAGCAGTACTTC.

V is TRBV4-1 and J is TRBJ1-4; maybe TRBD1 (5 bases). Trimming removed 2 bases at V and 10 bases at J, with 8 bases between. This CDR3 spans 12 amino acids. CDR1 is MGHRA, CDR2 YSYEKL, per germline. Here the CDR3 reads CASSQRRGKLFF. In DNA, the CDR3 is TGCGCCAGCAGCCAACGGAGGGGAAAACTGTTTTTT.